Shown below are 23 T cell receptor beta chains from a single sample sequenced in a study of identical twins. TCRdb passed the 5' RACE reads through MiXCR, listing each CDR3 protein once. The sample records about 290,000 distinct CDR3 sequences, less than 9.5% being singletons. These records were also assigned to another study, of yellow fever vaccine responses in identical twins.

Source material: CD8+ T cells sorted from blood. The receptors originated from a woman younger than 30 in good health.

This clonotype was seen many times. The J gene is TRBJ2-1, the V gene TRBV30, with D hard to call. Germline V gene sequence: CDR1 GTSNPN, CDR2 SVGIG (reference sequence). Between the trimmed V and J ends, which lost 5 bases and 5 bases, there was a span of 10 bases. This CDR3 has 12 amino acids. The CDR3: CAWAVLNNEQFF. The CDR3 DNA is TGTGCCTGGGCGGTTTTAAACAATGAGCAGTTCTTC.

This clonotype was seen more than once but under ten times. The V call is TRBV5-1, the J call TRBJ2-1; the match to TRBD1 covers 9 bases. Unmatched junction bases numbered 6, after V lost 0 bases and J lost 8 bases. CDR1 is SGHRS, CDR2 YFSETQ, per germline. The CDR3 sequence is 15 residues long. CDR3: CASSLAGQGRDEQFF. The CDR3 region has the DNA TGCGCCAGCAGCTTGGCGGGACAGGGTAGGGATGAGCAGTTCTTC.

The CDR3 DNA reads as TGTGCCAGCAGCCCCGGGCAGGGCCGGCGGAGTGGCTACACCTTC. This codes for CASSPGQGRRSGYTF. The V gene is TRBV7-9, the J gene TRBJ1-2, with a possible D match to TRBD1 (5 bases). The CDR3 extends over 15 amino acids. Germline lookup yields CDR1 SEHNR and CDR2 FQNEAQ (reference sequence). V lost 5 bases, J lost 7 bases, and 20 bases lay in between.

This clonotype was picked up a small number of times. The chain recombines TRBV12-3 or TRBV12-4 with TRBJ2-2; perhaps D is TRBD1 or TRBD2 (5 bases each). Trimming stripped 11 bases from V and 1 base from J, with 17 bases between. The CDR3 is 15 amino acids. The CDR3 bases are TGTGCCGTTCGCCCGGGACCCCTGAACACCGGGGAGCTGTTTTTT. Amino acid sequence: CAVRPGPLNTGELFF.

The CDR3, as DNA: TGCAGTGCTAGGGGGCGGGAGGGTATTAGGGCCAATGAGCAGTTCTTC. Translated, it gives CSARGREGIRANEQFF. The V and J genes are TRBV20-1 and TRBJ2-1; 9 bases match TRBD2. The CDR3 totals 16 residues. V shed 3 bases and J 6 bases; nucleotides not matched to a gene: 12. In germline, CDR1 is DFQATT, CDR2 SNEGSKA (reference sequence).

The chain recombines TRBV27 with TRBJ2-7; D is unclear. Per the germline V gene, CDR1 is MNHEY and CDR2 is SMNVEV (reference sequence). The length of the CDR3 is 13 residues. V was shortened by 5 bases and J by 6 bases, with 14 bases between the two germline ends. The CDR3 reads CASSLGLLREQYF. Written as DNA, the CDR3 is TGTGCCAGCAGTCTGGGTCTGCTGCGCGAGCAGTACTTC.

This clonotype was observed at least ten times. The chain has TRBV5-1 and TRBJ2-1; no reliable D call. V lost 2 bases, J lost 0 bases, and 12 bases lay in between. Per the germline V gene, CDR1 is SGHRS and CDR2 is YFSETQ. The CDR3 consists of 16 residues. The CDR3 coding sequence is TGCGCCAGCAGCTTTTCACAGATTAGCTCCTACAATGAGCAGTTCTTC. It yields the protein CASSFSQISSYNEQFF.

A few counts support this clonotype. The J gene is TRBJ1-4, the V gene TRBV21-1; the table's D call, TRBD1, was not checked against the DNA. TRBV21-1 is noted as a pseudogene. This CDR3 contains 18 residues. The CDR3 DNA follows: TGTGCCAGCAGCACCAGTGGGGGCAGATCTACAACTAATGAAAAACTGTTTTTT. Its protein is CASSTSGGRSTTNEKLFF.

This clonotype has more than one count but fewer than ten. The chain combines TRBV10-3 with TRBJ2-1, with 10 bases identical to TRBD1. Germline V gene data show CDR1 as ENHRY and CDR2 as SYGVKD. Trimming cost V 6 bases and J 1 base; bases outside gene matches: 6. There are 16 residues in the CDR3. As DNA, the CDR3 is TGTGCCATCAGCCCCGGGACAGGGGAATCCTACAATGAGCAGTTCTTC. Encoded protein: CAISPGTGESYNEQFF.

This clonotype was seen more than once but under ten times. The chain carries TRBV7-9 and TRBJ2-5; D is unresolved. The V gene's germline CDR1 is SEHNR and CDR2 FQNEAQ (reference sequence). CDR3 length: 15 residues. V dropped 1 base and J dropped 9 bases, with 18 bases sitting between them. The CDR3 protein is CASSLGTLPSKAQYF. The CDR3 DNA follows: TGTGCCAGCAGCTTAGGTACCCTGCCATCAAAGGCCCAGTACTTC. Full variable domain (rest looked up from reference TRBV7-9 and TRBJ2-5): DTGVSQNPRHKITKRGQNVTFRCDPISEHNRLYWYRQTLGQGPEFLTYFQNEAQLEKSRLLSDRFSAERPKGSFSTLEIQRTEQGDSAMYLCASSLGTLPSKAQYFGPGTRLLVL.

This clonotype was seen more than once but under ten times. The gene calls are TRBV30 and TRBJ2-7, with a weak D call TRBD1 (6 bases). Per the germline V gene, CDR1 is GTSNPN and CDR2 is SVGIG (reference sequence). Trimming took 1 base from V and 2 from J, leaving 9 bases between them. CDR3 length: 13 amino acids. Here the CDR3 reads CAWSAGAPYEQYF. In DNA, the CDR3 is TGTGCCTGGAGTGCAGGGGCCCCCTACGAGCAGTACTTC.

In its sample, this clonotype was seen a few times. The chain carries TRBV5-8 and TRBJ2-1; tentatively, D is TRBD1 or TRBD2 (6 bases each). Trimming took off 5 bases at V and 5 bases at J, with 14 bases between the two ends. The germline V gene encodes CDR1 SGHTS and CDR2 YDEGEE. The CDR3 sequence is 14 residues long. The CDR3 DNA reads as TGTGCCAGCAGATCTAGGGGGGACCACAATGAGCAGTTCTTC. Encoded protein: CASRSRGDHNEQFF.

The V call is TRBV12-3 or TRBV12-4, the J call TRBJ2-7; the match to TRBD2 covers 11 bases. The CDR3 has 17 residues. V was clipped by 6 bases and J by 0 bases; unmatched bases: 10. CDR3 sequence reads: CASSPGLAGSLSYEQYF. CDR3 nucleotide sequence: TGTGCCAGCAGCCCCGGACTAGCGGGTTCCCTCTCCTACGAGCAGTACTTC.

This clonotype occurred a few times. This chain's CDR3 is CSVDGYREAYGYTF. CDR3 sequence (DNA): TGCAGCGTTGACGGGTACAGGGAGGCGTATGGCTACACCTTC. The gene calls are TRBV29-1 and TRBJ1-2, with a tentative D call TRBD1 (6 bases). Looked up from germline, CDR1 is SQVTM and CDR2 is ANQGSEA. The CDR3 is 14 residues long. V lost 3 bases to trimming and J lost 5 bases, with 16 bases between them.

The rearrangement links TRBV7-9 to TRBJ1-2; 9 bases are shared with TRBD1. There are 13 residues in the CDR3. The ends lost 3 bases at V and 8 bases at J; junction bases unmatched: 4. Looked up from germline, CDR1 is SEHNR and CDR2 is FQNEAQ (reference sequence). CDR3 DNA: TGTGCCAGCAGCTTGTACAGGGGGCACGGCTACACCTTC. It is translated as CASSLYRGHGYTF.

This clonotype was counted at least ten times. The rearrangement joins TRBV10-3 to TRBJ2-7; D uncertain. This CDR3 contains 16 residues. Trimming stripped 1 base from V and 0 bases from J, with 13 bases between. From germline, CDR1 is ENHRY and CDR2 SYGVKD. This chain's CDR3 is CAISELDETNSYEQYF. Written as DNA, the CDR3 is TGTGCCATCAGTGAGTTGGATGAAACCAACTCCTACGAGCAGTACTTC.

This clonotype came up many times. This rearrangement joins TRBV7-9 to TRBJ1-3; D is uncertain. CDR3 size: 17 residues. Germline values: CDR1 SEHNR, CDR2 FQNEAQ (reference sequence). V gave up 1 base and J gave up 8 bases, with 21 bases separating them. Written as DNA, the CDR3 is TGTGCCAGCAGCTTAGGTAGACAAGATGGGCCTAAGTACACCATATATTTT. Its translation: CASSLGRQDGPKYTIYF.

The rearrangement links TRBV24-1 to TRBJ2-3; D not resolved. The CDR3 has 16 amino acids. The V gene lost 0 bases and the J gene lost 4 bases, with 13 bases spanning the gap. The germline V gene has CDR1 KGHDR and CDR2 SFDVKD. This chain's CDR3 is CATSDLPSSRADTQYF. CDR3 in DNA: TGTGCCACCAGTGATTTGCCTAGTTCCCGCGCAGATACGCAGTATTTT.

This clonotype appeared a few times. This chain uses TRBV19 with TRBJ2-7, with 8 bases matching TRBD1. The CDR3 covers 15 residues. The trim removed 1 base at V and 5 bases at J, leaving 7 bases unmatched. Germline loops: CDR1 LNHDA, CDR2 SQIVND (reference sequence). The DNA of the CDR3 is TGTGCCAGTAGTATAGGGGCGACAGGGGCCGACGAGCAGTACTTC. It encodes CASSIGATGADEQYF.

The V call is TRBV7-6, the J call TRBJ1-4; TRBD1 matches at 8 bases. The CDR3 is made up of 14 amino acids. CDR1 and CDR2 (germline): SGHVS, FNYEAQ. The trim removed 3 bases at V and 8 bases at J, leaving 5 bases unmatched. CDR3 DNA: TGTGCCAGCAGCTTCGACAGGGGAAGCGAAAAACTGTTTTTT. Amino acids: CASSFDRGSEKLFF.

In this sample, this clonotype turned up many times. The V and J genes are TRBV12-3 or TRBV12-4 and TRBJ1-5; D is undetermined. The CDR3 has 11 residues. The V gene lost 3 bases and the J gene lost 6 bases, with 3 bases spanning the gap. CDR3 coding DNA: TGTGCCAGCAGTTTTGGTCAGCCCCAGCATTTT. Protein sequence: CASSFGQPQHF.

The chain is built from TRBV7-9 and TRBJ2-5, with 7 bases aligning to TRBD1. The trim removed 0 bases at V and 9 bases at J, leaving 13 bases unmatched. CDR3 size: 16 residues. CDR1 and CDR2 from the germline V gene are SEHNR and FQNEAQ (reference sequence). The CDR3 sequence is CASSLAWTGPAGAQYF. For the CDR3, the DNA is TGTGCCAGCAGCTTAGCTTGGACAGGCCCCGCCGGGGCCCAGTACTTC.

This clonotype was found many times. V and J are TRBV18 and TRBJ2-1; D is uncertain. The V end was cut by 3 bases, the J end by 0 bases, with 6 bases between. The germline V gene encodes CDR1 KGHSH and CDR2 LQKENI. The CDR3 spans 14 residues. Written as DNA, the CDR3 is TGTGCCAGCTCACCGGACGGCTCCTACAATGAGCAGTTCTTC. Translated, it gives CASSPDGSYNEQFF.